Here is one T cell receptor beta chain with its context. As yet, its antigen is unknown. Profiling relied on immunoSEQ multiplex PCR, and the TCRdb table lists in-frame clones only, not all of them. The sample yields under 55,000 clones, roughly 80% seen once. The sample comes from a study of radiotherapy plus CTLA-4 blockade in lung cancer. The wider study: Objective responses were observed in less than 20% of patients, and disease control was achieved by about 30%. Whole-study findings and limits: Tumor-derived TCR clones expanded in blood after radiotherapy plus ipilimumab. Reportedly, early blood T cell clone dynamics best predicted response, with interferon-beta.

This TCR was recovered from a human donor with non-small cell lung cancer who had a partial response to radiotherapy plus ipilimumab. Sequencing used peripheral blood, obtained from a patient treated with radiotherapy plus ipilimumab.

The CDR3 is CASSAQSTRGETQYF. CDR3 coding DNA: TGTGCCAGCAGCGCCCAAAGTACGAGAGGGGAGACCCAGTACTTC. This chain links TRBV13 with TRBJ2-5; D perhaps matches TRBD2 (5 bases). CDR1 is PRHDT and CDR2 is FYEKMQ in the germline V gene (reference sequence). Trimming removed 5 bases at V and 5 bases at J, with 18 bases between. CDR3 length equals 15 residues.